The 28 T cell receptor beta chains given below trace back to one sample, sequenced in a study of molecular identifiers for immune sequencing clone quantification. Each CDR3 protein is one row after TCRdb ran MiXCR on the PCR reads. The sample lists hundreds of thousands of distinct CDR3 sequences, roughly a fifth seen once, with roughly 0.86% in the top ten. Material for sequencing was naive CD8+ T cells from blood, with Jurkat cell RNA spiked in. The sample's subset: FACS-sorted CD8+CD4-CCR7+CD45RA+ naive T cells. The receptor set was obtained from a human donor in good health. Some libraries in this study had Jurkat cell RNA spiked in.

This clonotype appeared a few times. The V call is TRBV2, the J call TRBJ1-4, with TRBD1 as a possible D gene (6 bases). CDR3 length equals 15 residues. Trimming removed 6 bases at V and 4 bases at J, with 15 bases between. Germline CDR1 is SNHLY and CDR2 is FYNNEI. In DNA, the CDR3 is TGTGCCAGCAGACTCACCCCGGACAGTAATGAAAAACTGTTTTTT. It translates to CASRLTPDSNEKLFF.

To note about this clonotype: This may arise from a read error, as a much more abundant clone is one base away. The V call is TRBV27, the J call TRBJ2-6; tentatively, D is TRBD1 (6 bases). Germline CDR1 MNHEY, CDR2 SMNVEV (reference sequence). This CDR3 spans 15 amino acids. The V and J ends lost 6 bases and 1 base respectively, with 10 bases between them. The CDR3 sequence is CASRGTGSGANVLTF. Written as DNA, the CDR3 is TGTGCCAGCAGGGGAACAGGGTCTGGGGCCAACGTCCTGACTTTC.

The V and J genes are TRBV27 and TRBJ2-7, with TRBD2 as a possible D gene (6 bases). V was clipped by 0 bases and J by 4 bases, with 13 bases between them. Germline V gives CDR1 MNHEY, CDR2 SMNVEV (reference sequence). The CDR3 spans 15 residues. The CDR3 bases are TGTGCCAGCAGTTTATCACTAGGAGGGATATACGAGCAGTACTTC. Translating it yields CASSLSLGGIYEQYF.

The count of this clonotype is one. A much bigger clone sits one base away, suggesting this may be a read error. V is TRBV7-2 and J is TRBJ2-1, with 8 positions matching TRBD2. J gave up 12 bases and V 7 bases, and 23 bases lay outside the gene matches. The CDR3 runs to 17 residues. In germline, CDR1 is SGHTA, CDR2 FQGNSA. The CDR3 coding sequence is TGTGCCAGCACCCCGGACTCTGGCGGGAGGTCATTGGGGGCGCAGTTCTTC. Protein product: CASTPDSGGRSLGAQFF.

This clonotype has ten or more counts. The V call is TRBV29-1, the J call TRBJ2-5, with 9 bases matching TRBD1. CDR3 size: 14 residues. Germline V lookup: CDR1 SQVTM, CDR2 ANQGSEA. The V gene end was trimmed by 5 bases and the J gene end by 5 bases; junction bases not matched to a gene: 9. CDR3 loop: CSVTPQGAGETQYF. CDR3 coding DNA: TGCAGCGTTACTCCACAGGGGGCCGGGGAGACCCAGTACTTC.

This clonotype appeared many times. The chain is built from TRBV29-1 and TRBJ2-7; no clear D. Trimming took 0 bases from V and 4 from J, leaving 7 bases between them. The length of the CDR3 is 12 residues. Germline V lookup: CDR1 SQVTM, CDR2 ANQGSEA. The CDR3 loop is CSVEDMGYEQYF. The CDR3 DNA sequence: TGCAGCGTTGAAGACATGGGGTACGAGCAGTACTTC.

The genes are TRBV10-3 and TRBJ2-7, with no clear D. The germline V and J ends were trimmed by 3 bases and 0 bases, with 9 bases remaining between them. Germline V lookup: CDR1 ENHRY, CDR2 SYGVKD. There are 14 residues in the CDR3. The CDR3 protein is CAISEFPSSYEQYF. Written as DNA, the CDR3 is TGTGCCATCAGTGAATTTCCCTCCTCCTACGAGCAGTACTTC.

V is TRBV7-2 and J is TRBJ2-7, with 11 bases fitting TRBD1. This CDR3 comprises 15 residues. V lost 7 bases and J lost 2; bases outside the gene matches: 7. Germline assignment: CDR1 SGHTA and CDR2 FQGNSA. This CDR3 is CASTPQGQGAYEQYF. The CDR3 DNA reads TGTGCCAGCACACCCCAGGGACAGGGGGCCTACGAGCAGTACTTC.

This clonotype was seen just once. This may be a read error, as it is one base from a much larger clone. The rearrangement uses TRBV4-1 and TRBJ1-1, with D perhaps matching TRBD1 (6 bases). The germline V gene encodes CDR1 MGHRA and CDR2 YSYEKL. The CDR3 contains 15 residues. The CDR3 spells CASGQVPRGTGEAFF. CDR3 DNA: TGCGCCAGCGGCCAAGTCCCCAGGGGCACGGGTGAAGCTTTCTTT.

CDR3 sequence reads: CASSQVIYEQYF. The CDR3 region has the DNA TGTGCCAGCAGCCAAGTAATTTACGAGCAGTACTTC. The chain combines TRBV14 with TRBJ2-7; D is ambiguous. The V gene lost 1 base and the J gene lost 4 bases, with 5 bases spanning the gap. CDR1 SGHDN and CDR2 FVKESK come from the germline V gene. This CDR3 contains 12 residues.

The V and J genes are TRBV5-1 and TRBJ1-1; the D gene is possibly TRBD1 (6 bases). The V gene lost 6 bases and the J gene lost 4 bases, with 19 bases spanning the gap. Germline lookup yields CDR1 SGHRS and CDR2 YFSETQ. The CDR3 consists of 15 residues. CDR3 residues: CASKRSGGPSTEAFF. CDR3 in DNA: TGCGCCAGCAAGCGCAGTGGGGGCCCGAGCACTGAAGCTTTCTTT.

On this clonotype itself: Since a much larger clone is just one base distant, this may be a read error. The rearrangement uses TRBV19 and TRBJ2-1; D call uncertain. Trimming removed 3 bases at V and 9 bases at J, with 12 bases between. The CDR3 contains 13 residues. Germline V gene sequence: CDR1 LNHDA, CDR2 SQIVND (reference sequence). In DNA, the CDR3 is TGTGCCAGTAGTATGGCAGGAGCAGGTGAGCAGTTCTTC. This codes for CASSMAGAGEQFF.

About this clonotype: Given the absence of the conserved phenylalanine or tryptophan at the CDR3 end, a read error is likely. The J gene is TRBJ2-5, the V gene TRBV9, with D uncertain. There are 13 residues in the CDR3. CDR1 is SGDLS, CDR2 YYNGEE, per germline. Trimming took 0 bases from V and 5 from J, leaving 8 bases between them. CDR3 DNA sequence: TGTGCCAGCAGCGTAGGAGGAGTGGAGACCCAGTACTCC. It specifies CASSVGGVETQYS.

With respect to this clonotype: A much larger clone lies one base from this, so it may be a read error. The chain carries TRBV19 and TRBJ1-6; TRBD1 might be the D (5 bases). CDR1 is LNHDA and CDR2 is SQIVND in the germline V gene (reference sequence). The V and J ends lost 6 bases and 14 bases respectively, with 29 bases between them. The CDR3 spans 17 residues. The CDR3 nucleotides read TGTGCCAGTAGCCGCGGACTTGATAGGGGAAGAGGATCATCCCTCCACTTT. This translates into CASSRGLDRGRGSSLHF. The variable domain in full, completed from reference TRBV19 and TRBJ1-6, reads DGGITQSPKYLFRKEGQNVTLSCEQNLNHDAMYWYRQDPGQGLRLIYYSQIVNDFQKGDIAEGYSVSREKKESFPLTVTSAQKNPTAFYLCASSRGLDRGRGSSLHFGNGTRLTVT.

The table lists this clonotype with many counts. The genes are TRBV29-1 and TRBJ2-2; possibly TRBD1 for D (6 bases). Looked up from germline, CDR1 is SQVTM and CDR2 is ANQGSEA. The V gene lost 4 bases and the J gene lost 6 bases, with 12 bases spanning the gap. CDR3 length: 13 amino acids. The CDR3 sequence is CSVGGSGAGELFF. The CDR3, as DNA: TGCAGCGTTGGAGGGTCAGGGGCCGGGGAGCTGTTTTTT.

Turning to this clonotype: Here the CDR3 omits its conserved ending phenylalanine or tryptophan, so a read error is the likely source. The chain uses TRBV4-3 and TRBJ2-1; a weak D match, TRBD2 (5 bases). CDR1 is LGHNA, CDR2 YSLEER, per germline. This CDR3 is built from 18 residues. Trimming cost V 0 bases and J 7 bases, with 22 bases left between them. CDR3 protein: CASSQEASSYDSGNEQFL. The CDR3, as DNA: TGCGCCAGCAGCCAAGAGGCTAGCAGCTATGATTCGGGGAATGAGCAGTTCTTA.

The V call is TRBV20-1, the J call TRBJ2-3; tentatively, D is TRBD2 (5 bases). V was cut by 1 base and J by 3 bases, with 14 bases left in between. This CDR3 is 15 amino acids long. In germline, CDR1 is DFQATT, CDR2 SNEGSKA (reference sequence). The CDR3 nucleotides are TGCAGTGCTAGAGCTCCCGGGGTTTGGACAGATACGCAGTATTTT. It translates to CSARAPGVWTDTQYF.

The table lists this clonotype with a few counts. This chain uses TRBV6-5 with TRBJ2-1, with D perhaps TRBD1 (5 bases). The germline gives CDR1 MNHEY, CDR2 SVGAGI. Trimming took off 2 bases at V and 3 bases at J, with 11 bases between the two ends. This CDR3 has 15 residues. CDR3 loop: CASSYQGNLYNEQFF. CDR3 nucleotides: TGTGCCAGCAGTTACCAGGGAAACCTCTACAATGAGCAGTTCTTC.

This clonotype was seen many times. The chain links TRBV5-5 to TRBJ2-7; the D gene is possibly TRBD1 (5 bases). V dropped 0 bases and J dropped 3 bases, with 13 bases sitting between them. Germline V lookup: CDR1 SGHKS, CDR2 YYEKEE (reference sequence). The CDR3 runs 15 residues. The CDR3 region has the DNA TGTGCCAGCAGCTTGGAGGGCCAGGGTGACTACGAGCAGTACTTC. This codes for CASSLEGQGDYEQYF.

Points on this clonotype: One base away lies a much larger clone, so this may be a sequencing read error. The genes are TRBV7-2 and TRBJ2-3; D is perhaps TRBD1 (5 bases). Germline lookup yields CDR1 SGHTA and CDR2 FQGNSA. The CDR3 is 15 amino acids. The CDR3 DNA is TGTGCCAGCAGCTTGGGTGCACTCCACACAGGTACGCAGTATTTT. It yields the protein CASSLGALHTGTQYF.

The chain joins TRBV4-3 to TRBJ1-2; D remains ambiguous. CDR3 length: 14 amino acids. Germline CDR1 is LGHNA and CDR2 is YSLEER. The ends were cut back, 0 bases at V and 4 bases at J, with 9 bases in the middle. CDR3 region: CASSQDRETYGYTF. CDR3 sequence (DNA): TGCGCCAGCAGCCAAGATCGTGAAACCTATGGCTACACCTTC.

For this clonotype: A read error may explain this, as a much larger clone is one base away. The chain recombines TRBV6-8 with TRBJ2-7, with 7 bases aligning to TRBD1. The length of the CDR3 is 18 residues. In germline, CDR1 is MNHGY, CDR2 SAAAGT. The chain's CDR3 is CVSSYSSCWDSRTYEQYF. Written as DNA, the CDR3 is TGTGTCAGCAGTTACTCGAGTTGTTGGGACAGTAGAACCTACGAGCAGTACTTC.

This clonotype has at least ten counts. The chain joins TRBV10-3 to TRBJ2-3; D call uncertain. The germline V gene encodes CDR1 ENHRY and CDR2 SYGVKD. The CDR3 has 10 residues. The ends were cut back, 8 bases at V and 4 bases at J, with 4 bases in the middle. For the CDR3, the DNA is TGTGCCATCGGGGCAGATACGCAGTATTTT. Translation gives CAIGADTQYF.

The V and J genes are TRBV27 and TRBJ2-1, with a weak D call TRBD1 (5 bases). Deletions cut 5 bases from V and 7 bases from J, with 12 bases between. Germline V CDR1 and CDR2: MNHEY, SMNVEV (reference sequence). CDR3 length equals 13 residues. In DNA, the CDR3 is TGTGCCAGCAGTCCCCAGGGCCCTAATGAGCAGTTCTTC. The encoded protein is CASSPQGPNEQFF.

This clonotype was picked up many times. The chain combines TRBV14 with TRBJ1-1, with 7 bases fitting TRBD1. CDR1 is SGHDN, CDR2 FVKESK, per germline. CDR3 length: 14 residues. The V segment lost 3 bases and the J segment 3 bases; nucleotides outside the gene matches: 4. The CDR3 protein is CASSQTGIYTEAFF. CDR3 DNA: TGTGCCAGCAGCCAGACAGGGATATACACTGAAGCTTTCTTT.

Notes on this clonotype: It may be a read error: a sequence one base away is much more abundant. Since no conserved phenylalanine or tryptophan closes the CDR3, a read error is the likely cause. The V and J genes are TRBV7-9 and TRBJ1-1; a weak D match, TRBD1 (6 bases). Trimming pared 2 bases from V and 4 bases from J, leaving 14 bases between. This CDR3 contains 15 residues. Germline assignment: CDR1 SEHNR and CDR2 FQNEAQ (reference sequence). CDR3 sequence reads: CASSLSPGAGTEAFL. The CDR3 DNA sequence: TGTGCCAGCAGCTTATCACCAGGGGCTGGCACTGAAGCTTTCCTT.

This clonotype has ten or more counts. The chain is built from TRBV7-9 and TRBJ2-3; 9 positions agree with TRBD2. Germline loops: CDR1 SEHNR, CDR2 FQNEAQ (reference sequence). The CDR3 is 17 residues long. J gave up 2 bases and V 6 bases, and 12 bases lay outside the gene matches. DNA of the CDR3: TGTGCCAGCAGACCGGGCCTTAGCGGGAGCACCACAGATACGCAGTATTTT. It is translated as CASRPGLSGSTTDTQYF.

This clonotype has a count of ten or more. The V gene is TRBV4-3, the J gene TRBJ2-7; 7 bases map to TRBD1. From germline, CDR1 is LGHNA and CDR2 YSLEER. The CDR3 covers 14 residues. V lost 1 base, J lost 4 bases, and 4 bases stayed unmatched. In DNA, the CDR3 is TGCGCCAGCAGCCAAGTTACAGGGGAGTACGAGCAGTACTTC. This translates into CASSQVTGEYEQYF.